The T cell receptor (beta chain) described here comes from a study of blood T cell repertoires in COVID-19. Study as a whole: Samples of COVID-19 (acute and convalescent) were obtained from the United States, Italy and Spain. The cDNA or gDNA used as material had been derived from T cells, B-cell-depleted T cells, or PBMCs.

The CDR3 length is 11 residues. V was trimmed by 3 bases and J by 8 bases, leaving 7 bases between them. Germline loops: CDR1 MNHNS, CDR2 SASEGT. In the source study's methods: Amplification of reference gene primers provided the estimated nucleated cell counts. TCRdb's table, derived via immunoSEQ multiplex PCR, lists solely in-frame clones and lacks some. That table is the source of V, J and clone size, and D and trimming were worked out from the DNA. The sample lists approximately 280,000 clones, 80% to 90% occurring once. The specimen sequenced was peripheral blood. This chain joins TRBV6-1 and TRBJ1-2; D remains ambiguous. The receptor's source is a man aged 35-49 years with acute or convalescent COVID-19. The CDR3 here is CASSDSMGYTF. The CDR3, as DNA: TGTGCCAGCAGTGATTCCATGGGCTACACCTTC.